This TCR beta chain comes out of a study of response to subunit inactivated influenza vaccine. Study-wide results and caveats: The authors suggested that every seasonal influenza vaccination recruits few new T cells.

TCRdb re-analysed the RT-PCR reads in MiXCR, keeping a single row per CDR3 protein. The table shows about 480,000 distinct CDR3 sequences, with roughly 9.7% occurring only once. Comment on this clonotype: Its cognate antigen is unknown.

V dropped 1 base and J dropped 3 bases, with 14 bases sitting between them. CDR3 size: 16 residues. Germline assignment: CDR1 SGHTA and CDR2 FQGNSA. Sequencing used PBMCs from blood, obtained around seven weeks after vaccination. The chain combines TRBV7-2 with TRBJ2-3; D gene ambiguous. The sequence came from a man aged 45-60 years who received an inactivated influenza vaccine. The CDR3, as DNA: TGTGCCAGCAGCTTAGGTCAGTCTACGAGGACAGATACGCAGTATTTT. This encodes CASSLGQSTRTDTQYF.